This T cell receptor (beta chain) appears in the sequencing data of a study of shared clonotypes between healthy human individuals. CD4+ cells yielded CD45RA+ naive and CD45RA-negative memory subsets. J lost 2 bases, V lost 6 bases, and 6 bases had no gene match. This CDR3 is built from 14 residues. Germline CDR1 and CDR2: MNHNY and SVGAGI (reference sequence). The study, taken as a whole, reports: Non-shared clonotypes were found to have lower generation probabilities than the clonotypes that were shared by all four of the sorted-subset donors.

Methods used by the authors: Filtering differed, since immunoSEQ gave only junction sequences and no quality scores. Sequenced by immunoSEQ multiplex PCR; TCRdb stores in-frame clones only, minus some. The V and J calls and clone size are taken from that table; D and trimming were inferred from the DNA. The sample comprises approximately 1,000,000 clones, approximately 80% of which are singletons, and 0.89% rests with the top ten. As to this clone: Its antigen is still unknown.

The sequence derives from a man between 18 and 29 years old in good health. Some clones in this sample may be carry-over from other donors' samples. V usage is TRBV6-6 and J usage is TRBJ1-2; TRBD1 matches 7 bases. The sequencing sample was made of memory CD4+ T cells from PBMCs. The subset denotes: CD45RA-negative fraction. The CDR3 sequence is CASSPGDSNYGYTF. The CDR3 nucleotides are TGTGCCAGCAGCCCAGGGGACAGCAACTATGGCTACACCTTC.